A single sample is the source of the 29 T cell receptor beta chains below, sequenced in a study of cytomegalovirus exposure and HLA in healthy donors. The PCR had 60 Vbeta and 13 Jbeta primers. Generated by immunoSEQ multiplex PCR, the TCRdb table keeps only in-frame clones and is missing some. The profile shows about 100,000 clones, more than 80% of them singletons. What was sequenced was PBMCs. The receptors were gathered from a man in his thirties or forties in good health and CMV-seronegative.

The rearrangement uses TRBV28 and TRBJ1-2, with TRBD1 as a possible D gene (5 bases). CDR1 and CDR2 from the germline V gene are MDHEN and SYDVKM. With 2 bases removed from V and 8 bases from J, the gap between germline ends came to 18 bases. The CDR3 runs to 15 residues. The CDR3 nucleotides are TGTGCCAGCAGTTTAAAATTAACCGTTACAGGCGGCTACACCTTC. Encoded protein: CASSLKLTVTGGYTF.

The chain is built from TRBV28 and TRBJ2-1; D remains ambiguous. Between the trimmed V and J ends, which lost 6 bases and 3 bases, there was a span of 18 bases. The length of the CDR3 is 16 residues. Germline V CDR1 and CDR2: MDHEN, SYDVKM. The CDR3 coding sequence is TGTGCCAGCAGGCCCCCCGCAGGCCTTTTCTACAATGAGCAGTTCTTC. It yields the protein CASRPPAGLFYNEQFF.

This chain joins TRBV14 and TRBJ2-2; weak D call: TRBD1 (5 bases). Trimming took off 6 bases at V and 6 bases at J, with 14 bases between the two ends. This CDR3 is 14 amino acids long. The germline V gene encodes CDR1 SGHDN and CDR2 FVKESK. CDR3 sequence reads: CASRVGAYAGELFF. DNA for the CDR3: TGTGCCAGCAGGGTAGGGGCATACGCCGGGGAGCTGTTTTTT.

The V call is TRBV9, the J call TRBJ2-3; TRBD2 matches 7 bases. From germline, CDR1 is SGDLS and CDR2 YYNGEE. There are 13 residues in the CDR3. Trimming cost V 4 bases and J 10 bases; bases outside gene matches: 9. The CDR3: CASSPPGGTPQYF. The CDR3 DNA is TGTGCCAGCAGCCCCCCGGGGGGTACGCCGCAGTATTTT.

This clone has only a few counts. CDR3 sequence reads: CASGQGARGNTIYF. As DNA, the CDR3 is TGTGCCAGCGGACAGGGGGCGCGGGGAAACACCATATATTTT. J is TRBJ1-3 and V is TRBV6-5; 11 bases agree with TRBD1. The length of the CDR3 is 14 residues. Germline CDR1 is MNHEY and CDR2 is SVGAGI. With V trimmed by 8 bases and J by 4 bases, 4 bases remained unmatched.

The chain combines TRBV30 with TRBJ2-5; D perhaps matches TRBD2 (6 bases). In germline, CDR1 is GTSNPN, CDR2 SVGIG (reference sequence). This CDR3 comprises 13 residues. V was cut by 2 bases and J by 5 bases, with 12 bases left in between. Here the CDR3 DNA reads TGTGCCTGGAGTAAGGCAGGAGGGGAGACCCAGTACTTC. Amino acids: CAWSKAGGETQYF.

Of note for this clone: Other DNA variants within this sample encode the same CDR3. This chain uses TRBV27 with TRBJ2-7, with 7 bases that match TRBD1. The CDR3 is made up of 15 amino acids. The germline V gene has CDR1 MNHEY and CDR2 SMNVEV (reference sequence). V lost 0 bases and J lost 0; bases outside the gene matches: 2. The CDR3 spells CASSLSAGGSYEQYF. The CDR3, as DNA: TGTGCCAGCAGTTTATCGGCAGGGGGCTCCTACGAGCAGTACTTC.

The CDR3 is CASSETGPNNSPLHF. The CDR3 bases are TGTGCCAGCAGTGAGACAGGGCCTAATAATTCACCCCTCCACTTT. The rearrangement uses TRBV2 and TRBJ1-6; 7 bases are shared with TRBD1. V gave up 3 bases and J gave up 5 bases; unmatched junction bases: 4. The germline gives CDR1 SNHLY, CDR2 FYNNEI. The CDR3 is 15 amino acids.

The chain is built from TRBV30 and TRBJ2-7; 8 bases are a match to TRBD1. The CDR3 length is 15 residues. The V segment lost 2 bases and the J segment 0 bases; nucleotides outside the gene matches: 6. In germline, CDR1 is GTSNPN, CDR2 SVGIG (reference sequence). CDR3 residues: CAWSPRDRSSYEQYF. Written as DNA, the CDR3 is TGTGCCTGGAGTCCCCGGGACAGGAGCTCCTACGAGCAGTACTTC. The full variable domain, with the rest looked up from reference TRBV30 and TRBJ2-7, is SQTIHQWPATLVQPVGSPLSLECTVEGTSNPNLYWYRQAAGRGLQLLFYSVGIGQISSEVPQNLSASRPQDRQFILSSKKLLLSDSGFYLCAWSPRDRSSYEQYFGPGTRLTVT.

In its sample, this clone was seen a few times. This chain connects TRBV20-1 to TRBJ1-4; no clear D gene. With 5 bases removed from V and 7 bases from J, the gap between germline ends came to 8 bases. Germline V gene sequence: CDR1 DFQATT, CDR2 SNEGSKA (reference sequence). The CDR3 runs 11 residues. CDR3 in amino acids: CSAPRSEKLFF. The CDR3 DNA reads TGCAGTGCTCCACGGTCTGAAAAACTGTTTTTT.

V and J are TRBV27 and TRBJ2-2, with a possible D match to TRBD1 (5 bases). Trimming removed 3 bases at V and 4 bases at J, with 15 bases between. Germline CDR1 MNHEY, CDR2 SMNVEV (reference sequence). The CDR3 contains 16 residues. The CDR3 nucleotides read TGTGCCAGCAGTTTCTCGGCAGGGCAGGGCACCGGGGAGCTGTTTTTT. Translating it yields CASSFSAGQGTGELFF.

The chain employs TRBV27 and TRBJ2-3; the match to TRBD2 covers 7 bases. J gave up 0 bases and V 8 bases, and 23 bases lay outside the gene matches. The V gene's germline CDR1 is MNHEY and CDR2 SMNVEV (reference sequence). This CDR3 contains 20 residues. The CDR3 loop reads CASQQLPPRKGGGSTDTQYF. The CDR3 bases are TGTGCCAGCCAACAGCTCCCCCCTCGTAAGGGCGGGGGAAGCACAGATACGCAGTATTTT.

The chain carries TRBV10-3 and TRBJ1-1; TRBD1 might be the D (6 bases). The CDR3 loop spans 14 amino acids. The germline gives CDR1 ENHRY, CDR2 SYGVKD. Trimming removed 10 bases at V and 1 base at J, with 16 bases between. The CDR3 sequence: CATIAGDANTEAFF. The CDR3, as DNA: TGTGCCACCATCGCAGGGGACGCGAACACTGAAGCTTTCTTT.

The gene calls are TRBV2 and TRBJ2-7; D gene unclear. Trimming took off 3 bases at V and 0 bases at J, with 12 bases between the two ends. The CDR3 consists of 15 residues. Germline loops: CDR1 SNHLY, CDR2 FYNNEI. In nucleotides, the CDR3 is TGTGCCAGCAGTGAGGAAGCGATCAGCTCCTACGAGCAGTACTTC. Amino acids: CASSEEAISSYEQYF.

The chain uses TRBV7-2 and TRBJ2-1; 13 bases agree with TRBD2. V lost 4 bases and J lost 9; bases outside the gene matches: 3. The length of the CDR3 is 14 residues. Germline V gene data show CDR1 as SGHTA and CDR2 as FQGNSA. Written as DNA, the CDR3 is TGTGCCAGCAGCTCGGGACTAGCGGGAACTGAGCAGTTCTTC. Protein product: CASSSGLAGTEQFF.

This clone was observed a single time. The chain combines TRBV19 with TRBJ1-5, with 12 bases fitting TRBD1. V gave up 3 bases and J gave up 5 bases; unmatched junction bases: 2. The CDR3 spans 15 residues. The germline V gene encodes CDR1 LNHDA and CDR2 SQIVND (reference sequence). CDR3 protein: CASSIGTGGDQPQHF. Written as DNA, the CDR3 is TGTGCCAGTAGTATCGGGACAGGGGGCGATCAGCCCCAGCATTTT.

This clone was seen only once. The chain is built from TRBV6-5 and TRBJ2-2, with 7 bases that match TRBD1. The CDR3 is made up of 14 amino acids. The germline V gene has CDR1 MNHEY and CDR2 SVGAGI. V lost 2 bases and J lost 6; bases outside the gene matches: 3. The CDR3 coding sequence is TGTGCCAGCAGTTACAGACAGGGCGCCGGGGAGCTGTTTTTT. Translating gives CASSYRQGAGELFF.

The chain combines TRBV28 with TRBJ2-1; 8 bases match TRBD2. Germline values: CDR1 MDHEN, CDR2 SYDVKM. With 4 bases clipped from V and 1 base from J, the junction kept 6 bases outside the gene matches. The CDR3 is 16 residues long. The CDR3 loop is CASSSIAGKSYNEQFF. CDR3 nucleotides: TGTGCCAGCAGTTCCATAGCGGGGAAATCCTACAATGAGCAGTTCTTC.

V usage is TRBV19 and J usage is TRBJ1-5; D possibly corresponds to TRBD1 (6 bases). Germline V lookup: CDR1 LNHDA, CDR2 SQIVND (reference sequence). The ends were cut back, 6 bases at V and 4 bases at J, with 13 bases in the middle. This CDR3 has 14 amino acids. The CDR3 DNA is TGTGCCAGTAGCCTTAAACAGGGTAATCAGCCCCAGCATTTT. Its translation is CASSLKQGNQPQHF. Filled out from reference TRBV19 and TRBJ1-5, the complete variable domain reads DGGITQSPKYLFRKEGQNVTLSCEQNLNHDAMYWYRQDPGQGLRLIYYSQIVNDFQKGDIAEGYSVSREKKESFPLTVTSAQKNPTAFYLCASSLKQGNQPQHFGDGTRLSIL.

The chain carries TRBV11-2 and TRBJ1-2; a weak D match, TRBD1 (5 bases). CDR1 SGHAT and CDR2 FQNNGV come from the germline V gene. There are 14 residues in the CDR3. Trimming took 3 bases from V and 7 from J, leaving 15 bases between them. CDR3 DNA sequence: TGTGCCAGCAGCTTTCCGGGGGGGAATGGTGGCTACACCTTC. Translated, it gives CASSFPGGNGGYTF.

This chain connects TRBV2 to TRBJ2-3, with D possibly TRBD2 on 6 matching bases. CDR1 SNHLY and CDR2 FYNNEI come from the germline V gene. The CDR3 is made up of 16 amino acids. Trimming stripped 2 bases from V and 5 bases from J, with 17 bases between. The CDR3 here is CASSESRGYSGDTQYF. CDR3 sequence (DNA): TGTGCCAGCAGTGAATCCCGGGGATATAGCGGAGATACGCAGTATTTT. The complete variable domain, with remaining parts taken from reference TRBV2 and TRBJ2-3, reads EPEVTQTPSHQVTQMGQEVILRCVPISNHLYFYWYRQILGQKVEFLVSFYNNEISEKSEIFDDQFSVERPDGSNFTLKIRSTKLEDSAMYFCASSESRGYSGDTQYFGPGTRLTVL.

Concerning this clone: Germline is not matched at one junction end, which may reflect a read error. The CDR3 here is CASSYSDEQYF. For the CDR3, the DNA is TGTGCCAGCAGTTACTCCGACGAGCAGTACTTC. This chain connects TRBV6-6 to TRBJ2-7, with no clear D. Germline V gene data show CDR1 as MNHNY and CDR2 as SVGAGI (reference sequence). The CDR3 is 11 residues long.

The table lists this clone with a few counts. This chain joins TRBV6-1 and TRBJ2-1; 11 bases match TRBD2. The CDR3 contains 16 residues. Trimming at V came to 4 bases and at J to 5 bases, leaving 7 bases not matched to a gene. Germline-derived CDR1 and CDR2 are MNHNS and SASEGT. DNA of the CDR3: TGTGCCAGCAGTGTAACCGGGACTAGCGGTAACAATGAGCAGTTCTTC. The encoded protein is CASSVTGTSGNNEQFF.

This clone was counted a single time. The genes are TRBV30 and TRBJ1-1; D is perhaps TRBD1 (6 bases). V was pared by 7 bases and J by 5 bases, with 17 bases between. Germline V gives CDR1 GTSNPN, CDR2 SVGIG (reference sequence). This CDR3 is 13 amino acids long. The CDR3 loop is CAYDRDMGTEAFF. CDR3 DNA sequence: TGTGCCTACGACCGGGACATGGGGACTGAAGCTTTCTTT.

CDR3: CASSTDRNTEAFF. In DNA, the CDR3 is TGTGCCAGTAGTACGGACAGGAACACTGAAGCTTTCTTT. This rearrangement joins TRBV19 to TRBJ1-1, with D possibly TRBD1 on 6 matching bases. Per germline, CDR1 LNHDA and CDR2 SQIVND (reference sequence). V was pared by 4 bases and J by 1 base, with 7 bases between. The CDR3 spans 13 residues.

This rearrangement joins TRBV4-2 to TRBJ2-7; D is unresolved. CDR3 length: 15 residues. Looked up from germline, CDR1 is LGHNA and CDR2 is YNFKEQ. V lost 0 bases, J lost 4 bases, and 13 bases lay in between. This chain's CDR3 is CASSQDLTALYEQYF. DNA for the CDR3: TGTGCCAGCAGCCAAGATCTCACCGCGTTATACGAGCAGTACTTC.

The V call is TRBV4-2, the J call TRBJ2-6; D uncertain. Trimming shortened V by 4 bases and J by 3 bases, and 13 bases separated the two germline ends. Per the germline V gene, CDR1 is LGHNA and CDR2 is YNFKEQ. This CDR3 comprises 16 residues. The CDR3 DNA follows: TGTGCCAGCAGCCGGGCAGGCCAAGATGGGGCCAACGTCCTGACTTTC. Encoded protein: CASSRAGQDGANVLTF.

The rearrangement links TRBV5-6 to TRBJ2-7; 10 bases fit TRBD1. Looked up from germline, CDR1 is SGHDT and CDR2 is YYEEEE. This CDR3 region has 14 residues. Unmatched junction bases numbered 6, after V lost 4 bases and J lost 5 bases. The CDR3 protein is CASSVTGTGDEQYF. CDR3 nucleotides: TGTGCCAGCAGCGTCACCGGGACAGGGGACGAGCAGTACTTC.

The chain carries TRBV30 and TRBJ1-1, with 10 nucleotides matching TRBD1. CDR3 length: 14 residues. V lost 4 bases, J lost 6 bases, and 8 bases stayed unmatched. CDR1 and CDR2 (germline): GTSNPN, SVGIG (reference sequence). The DNA of the CDR3 is TGTGCCTGGACCCATAGGGACAGGGGTGCTGAAGCTTTCTTT. Its translation is CAWTHRDRGAEAFF.